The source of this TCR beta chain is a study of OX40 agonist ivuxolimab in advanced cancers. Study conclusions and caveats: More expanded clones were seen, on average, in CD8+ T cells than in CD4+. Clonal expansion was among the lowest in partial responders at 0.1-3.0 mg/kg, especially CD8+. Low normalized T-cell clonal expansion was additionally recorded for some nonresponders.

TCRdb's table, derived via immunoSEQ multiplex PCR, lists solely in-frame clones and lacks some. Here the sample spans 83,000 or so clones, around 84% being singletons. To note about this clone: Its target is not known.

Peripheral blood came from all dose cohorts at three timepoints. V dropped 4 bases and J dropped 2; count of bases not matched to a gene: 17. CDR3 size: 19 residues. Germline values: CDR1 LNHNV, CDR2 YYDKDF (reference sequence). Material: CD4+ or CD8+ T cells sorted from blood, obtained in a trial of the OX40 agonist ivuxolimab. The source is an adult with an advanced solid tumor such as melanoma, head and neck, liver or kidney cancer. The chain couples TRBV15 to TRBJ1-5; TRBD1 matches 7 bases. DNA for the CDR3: TGTGCCACCAGCATTCGGACAGGTGGAAGATATTTTGGCAATCAGCCCCAGCATTTT. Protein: CATSIRTGGRYFGNQPQHF.